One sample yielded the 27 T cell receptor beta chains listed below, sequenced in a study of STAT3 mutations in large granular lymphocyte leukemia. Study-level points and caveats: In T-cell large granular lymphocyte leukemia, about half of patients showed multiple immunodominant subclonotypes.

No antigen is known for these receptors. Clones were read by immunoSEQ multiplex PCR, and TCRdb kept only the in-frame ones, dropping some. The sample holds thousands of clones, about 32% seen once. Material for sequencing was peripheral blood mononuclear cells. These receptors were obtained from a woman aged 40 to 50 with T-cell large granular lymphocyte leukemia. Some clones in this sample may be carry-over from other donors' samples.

CDR3 in DNA: TGTGCCAGCAGCGACGGAGGAGCTGGGGTGGCTAATGAAAAACTGTTTTTT. The encoded protein is CASSDGGAGVANEKLFF. This sequence joins TRBV9 and TRBJ1-4; no reliable D call. The CDR3 has 17 residues. Trimming took 3 bases from V and 3 from J, leaving 18 bases between them. Germline assignment: CDR1 SGDLS and CDR2 YYNGEE.

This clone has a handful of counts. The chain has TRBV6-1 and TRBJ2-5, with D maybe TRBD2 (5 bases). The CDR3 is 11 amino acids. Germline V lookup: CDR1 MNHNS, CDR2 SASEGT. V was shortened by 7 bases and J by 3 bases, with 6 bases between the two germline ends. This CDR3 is CASKEEETQYF. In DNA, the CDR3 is TGTGCCAGCAAGGAGGAAGAGACCCAGTACTTC.

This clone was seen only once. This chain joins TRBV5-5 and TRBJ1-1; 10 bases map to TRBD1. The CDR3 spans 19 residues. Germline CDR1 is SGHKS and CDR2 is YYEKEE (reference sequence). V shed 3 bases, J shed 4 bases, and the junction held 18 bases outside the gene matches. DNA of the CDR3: TGTGCCAGCAGCTATACGACCGGGACAGGGGACTTTTTTGGCACTGAAGCTTTCTTT. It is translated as CASSYTTGTGDFFGTEAFF. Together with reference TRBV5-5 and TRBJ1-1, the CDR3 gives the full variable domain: DAGVTQSPTHLIKTRGQQVTLRCSPISGHKSVSWYQQVLGQGPQFIFQYYEKEERGRGNFPDRFSARQFPNYSSELNVNALLLGDSALYLCASSYTTGTGDFFGTEAFFGQGTRLTVV.

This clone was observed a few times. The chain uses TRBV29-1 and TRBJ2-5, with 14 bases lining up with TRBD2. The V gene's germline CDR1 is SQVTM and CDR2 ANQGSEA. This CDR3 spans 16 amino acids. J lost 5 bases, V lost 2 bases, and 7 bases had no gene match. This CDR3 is CSVEKGTSGGGETQYF. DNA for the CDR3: TGCAGCGTTGAAAAGGGGACTAGCGGGGGCGGGGAGACCCAGTACTTC.

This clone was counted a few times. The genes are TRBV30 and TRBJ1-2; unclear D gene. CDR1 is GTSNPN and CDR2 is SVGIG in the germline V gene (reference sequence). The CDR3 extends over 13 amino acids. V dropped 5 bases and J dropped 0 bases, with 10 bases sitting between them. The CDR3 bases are TGTGCCTGGGCTTACCGACCTAACTATGGCTACACCTTC. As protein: CAWAYRPNYGYTF.

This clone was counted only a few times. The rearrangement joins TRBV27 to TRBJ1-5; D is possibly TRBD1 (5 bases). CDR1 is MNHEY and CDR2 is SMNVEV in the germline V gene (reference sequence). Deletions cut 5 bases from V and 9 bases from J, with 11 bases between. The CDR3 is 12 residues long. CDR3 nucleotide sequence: TGTGCCAGCAGTAACCAGGGAACGCCCCAGCATTTT. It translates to CASSNQGTPQHF.

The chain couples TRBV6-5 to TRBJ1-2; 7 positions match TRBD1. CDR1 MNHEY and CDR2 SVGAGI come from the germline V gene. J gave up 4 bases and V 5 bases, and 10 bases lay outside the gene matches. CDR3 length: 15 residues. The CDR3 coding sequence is TGTGCCAGCAGTCTCCCAGGGAGGGGGCCCTATGGCTACACCTTC. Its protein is CASSLPGRGPYGYTF.

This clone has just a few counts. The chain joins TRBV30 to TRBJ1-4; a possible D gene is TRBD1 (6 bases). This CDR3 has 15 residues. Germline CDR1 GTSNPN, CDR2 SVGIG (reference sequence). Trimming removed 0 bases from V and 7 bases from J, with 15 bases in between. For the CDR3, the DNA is TGTGCCTGGAGTGTAGATGGGGGGCGTTTTGAAAAACTGTTTTTT. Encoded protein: CAWSVDGGRFEKLFF. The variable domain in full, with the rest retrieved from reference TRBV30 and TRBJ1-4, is SQTIHQWPATLVQPVGSPLSLECTVEGTSNPNLYWYRQAAGRGLQLLFYSVGIGQISSEVPQNLSASRPQDRQFILSSKKLLLSDSGFYLCAWSVDGGRFEKLFFGSGTQLSVL.

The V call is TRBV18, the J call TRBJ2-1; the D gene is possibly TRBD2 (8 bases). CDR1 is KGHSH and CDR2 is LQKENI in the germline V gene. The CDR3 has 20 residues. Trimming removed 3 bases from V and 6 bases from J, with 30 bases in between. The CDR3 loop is CASSPEGAQGTRAGANEQFF. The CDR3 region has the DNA TGTGCCAGCTCACCGGAGGGGGCGCAGGGGACTCGAGCGGGGGCCAATGAGCAGTTCTTC.

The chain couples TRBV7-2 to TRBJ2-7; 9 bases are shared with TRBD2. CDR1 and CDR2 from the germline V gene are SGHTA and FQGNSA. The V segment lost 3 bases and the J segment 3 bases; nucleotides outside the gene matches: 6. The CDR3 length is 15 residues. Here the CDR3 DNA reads TGTGCCAGCAGCTTGGCGGGAGGGGGGGTCTACGAGCAGTACTTC. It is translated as CASSLAGGGVYEQYF.

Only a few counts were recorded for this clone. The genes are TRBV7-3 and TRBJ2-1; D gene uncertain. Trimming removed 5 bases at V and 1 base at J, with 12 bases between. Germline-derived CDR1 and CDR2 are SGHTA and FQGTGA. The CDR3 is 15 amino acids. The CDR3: CASSPAVWSYNEQFF. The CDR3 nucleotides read TGTGCCAGCAGCCCAGCAGTGTGGTCCTACAATGAGCAGTTCTTC.

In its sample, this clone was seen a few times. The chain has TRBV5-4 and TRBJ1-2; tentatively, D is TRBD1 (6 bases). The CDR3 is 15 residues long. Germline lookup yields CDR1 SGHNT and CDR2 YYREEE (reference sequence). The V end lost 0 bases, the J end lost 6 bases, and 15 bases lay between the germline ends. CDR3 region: CASSLASPGGDGYTF. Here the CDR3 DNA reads TGTGCCAGCAGCTTGGCCAGTCCCGGGGGCGATGGCTACACCTTC.

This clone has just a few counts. The CDR3 here is CASSQSGGLRQETQYF. In nucleotides, the CDR3 is TGCGCCAGCAGCCAAAGCGGGGGGCTACGTCAAGAGACCCAGTACTTC. This rearrangement joins TRBV5-1 to TRBJ2-5; TRBD2 aligns across 9 bases. The V and J ends lost 4 bases and 2 bases, in that order; junction bases with no gene match: 9. Germline lookup yields CDR1 SGHRS and CDR2 YFSETQ. The CDR3 loop spans 16 amino acids.

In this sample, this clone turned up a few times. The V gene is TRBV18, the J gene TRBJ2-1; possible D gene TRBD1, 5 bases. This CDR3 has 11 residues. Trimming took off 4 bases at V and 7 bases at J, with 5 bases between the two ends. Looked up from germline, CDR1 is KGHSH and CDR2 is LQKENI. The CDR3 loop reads CASSRQNEQFF. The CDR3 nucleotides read TGTGCCAGCTCACGACAGAATGAGCAGTTCTTC. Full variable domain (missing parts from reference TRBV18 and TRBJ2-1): NAGVMQNPRHLVRRRGQEARLRCSPMKGHSHVYWYRQLPEEGLKFMVYLQKENIIDESGMPKERFSAEFPKEGPSILRIQQVVRGDSAAYFCASSRQNEQFFGPGTRLTVL.

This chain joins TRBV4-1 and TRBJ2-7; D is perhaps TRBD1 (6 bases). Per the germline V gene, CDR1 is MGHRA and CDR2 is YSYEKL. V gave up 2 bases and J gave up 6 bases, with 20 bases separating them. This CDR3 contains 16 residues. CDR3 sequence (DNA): TGCGCCAGCAGCCAACCTATGAGGGGGTCCAGTTCCGAGCAGTACTTC. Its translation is CASSQPMRGSSSEQYF.

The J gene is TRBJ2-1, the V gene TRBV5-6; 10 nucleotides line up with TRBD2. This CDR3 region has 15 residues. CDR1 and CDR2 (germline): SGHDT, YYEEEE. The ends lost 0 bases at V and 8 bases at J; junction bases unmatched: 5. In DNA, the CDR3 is TGTGCCAGCAGCTTGGTGCTAGCGGGAGTAGATGAGCAGTTCTTC. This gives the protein CASSLVLAGVDEQFF. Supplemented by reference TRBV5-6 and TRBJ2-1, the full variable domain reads DAGVTQSPTHLIKTRGQQVTLRCSPKSGHDTVSWYQQALGQGPQFIFQYYEEEERQRGNFPDRFSGHQFPNYSSELNVNALLLGDSALYLCASSLVLAGVDEQFFGPGTRLTVL.

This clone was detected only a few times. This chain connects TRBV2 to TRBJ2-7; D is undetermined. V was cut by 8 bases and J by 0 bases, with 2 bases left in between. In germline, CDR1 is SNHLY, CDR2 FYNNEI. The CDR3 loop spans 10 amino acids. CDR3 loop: CASRSYEQYF. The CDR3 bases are TGTGCCAGCCGCTCCTACGAGCAGTACTTC.

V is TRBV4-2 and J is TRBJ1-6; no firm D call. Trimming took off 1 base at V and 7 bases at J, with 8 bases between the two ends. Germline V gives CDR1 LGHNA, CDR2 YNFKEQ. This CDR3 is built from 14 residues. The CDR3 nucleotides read TGTGCCAGCAGCCAAGTTATAGGGAATTCACCCCTCCACTTT. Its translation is CASSQVIGNSPLHF.

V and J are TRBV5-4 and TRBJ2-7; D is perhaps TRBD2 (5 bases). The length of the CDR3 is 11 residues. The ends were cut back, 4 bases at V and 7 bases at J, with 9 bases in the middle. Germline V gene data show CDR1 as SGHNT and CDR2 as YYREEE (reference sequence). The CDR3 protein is CASSPGLEQYF. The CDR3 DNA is TGTGCCAGCAGCCCCGGACTGGAGCAGTACTTC.

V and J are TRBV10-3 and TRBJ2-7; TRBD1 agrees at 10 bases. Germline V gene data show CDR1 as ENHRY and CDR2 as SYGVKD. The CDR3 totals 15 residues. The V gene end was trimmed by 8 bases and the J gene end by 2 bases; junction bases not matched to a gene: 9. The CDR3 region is CAIDPTGTGAYEQYF. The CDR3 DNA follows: TGTGCCATCGATCCGACCGGGACAGGGGCCTACGAGCAGTACTTC.

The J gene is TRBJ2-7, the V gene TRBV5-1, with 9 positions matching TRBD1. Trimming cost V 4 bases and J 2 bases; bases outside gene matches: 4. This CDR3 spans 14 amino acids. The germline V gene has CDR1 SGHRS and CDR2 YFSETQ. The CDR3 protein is CASSHGTGTYEQYF. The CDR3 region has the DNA TGCGCCAGCAGCCACGGGACAGGGACCTACGAGCAGTACTTC.

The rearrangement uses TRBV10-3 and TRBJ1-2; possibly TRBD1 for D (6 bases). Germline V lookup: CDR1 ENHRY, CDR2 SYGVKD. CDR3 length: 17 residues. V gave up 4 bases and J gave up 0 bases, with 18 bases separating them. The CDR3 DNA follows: TGTGCCATCAGTGCAGCGGGTCCGGGACACTCTAACTATGGCTACACCTTC. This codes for CAISAAGPGHSNYGYTF.

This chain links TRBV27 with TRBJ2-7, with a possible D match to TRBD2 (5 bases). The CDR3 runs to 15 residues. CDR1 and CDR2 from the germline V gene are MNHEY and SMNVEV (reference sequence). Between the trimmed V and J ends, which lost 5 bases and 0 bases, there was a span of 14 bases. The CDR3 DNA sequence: TGTGCCAGCAGTCCCTCCCGAGGGATCTCCTACGAGCAGTACTTC. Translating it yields CASSPSRGISYEQYF.

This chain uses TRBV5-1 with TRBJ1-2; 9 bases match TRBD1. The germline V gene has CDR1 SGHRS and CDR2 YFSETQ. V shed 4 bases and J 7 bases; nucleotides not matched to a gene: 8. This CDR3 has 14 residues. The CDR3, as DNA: TGCGCCAGCAGCACGGGAGGGACAGGGACTGGCTACACCTTC. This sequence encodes CASSTGGTGTGYTF.

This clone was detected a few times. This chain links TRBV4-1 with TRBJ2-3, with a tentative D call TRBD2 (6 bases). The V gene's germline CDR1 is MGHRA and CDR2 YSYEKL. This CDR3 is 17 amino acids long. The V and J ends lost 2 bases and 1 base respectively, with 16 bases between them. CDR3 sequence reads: CASSQSLGGAGTDTQYF. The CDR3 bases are TGCGCCAGCAGCCAAAGCTTGGGCGGGGCGGGCACAGATACGCAGTATTTT.

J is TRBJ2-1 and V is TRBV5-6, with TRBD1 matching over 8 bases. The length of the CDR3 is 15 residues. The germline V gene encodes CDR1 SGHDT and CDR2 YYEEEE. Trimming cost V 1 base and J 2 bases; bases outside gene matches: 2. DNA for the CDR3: TGTGCCAGCAGCTTGCCAGGGGGCGCCTACAATGAGCAGTTCTTC. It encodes CASSLPGGAYNEQFF.

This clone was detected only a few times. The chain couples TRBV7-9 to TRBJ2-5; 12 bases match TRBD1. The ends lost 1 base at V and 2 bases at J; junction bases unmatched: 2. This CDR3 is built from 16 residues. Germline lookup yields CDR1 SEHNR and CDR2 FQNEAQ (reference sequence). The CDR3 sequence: CASSLGDRGPQETQYF. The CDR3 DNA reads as TGTGCCAGCAGCTTAGGGGACAGGGGGCCGCAAGAGACCCAGTACTTC. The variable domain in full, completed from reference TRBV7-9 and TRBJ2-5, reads DTGVSQNPRHKITKRGQNVTFRCDPISEHNRLYWYRQTLGQGPEFLTYFQNEAQLEKSRLLSDRFSAERPKGSFSTLEIQRTEQGDSAMYLCASSLGDRGPQETQYFGPGTRLLVL.